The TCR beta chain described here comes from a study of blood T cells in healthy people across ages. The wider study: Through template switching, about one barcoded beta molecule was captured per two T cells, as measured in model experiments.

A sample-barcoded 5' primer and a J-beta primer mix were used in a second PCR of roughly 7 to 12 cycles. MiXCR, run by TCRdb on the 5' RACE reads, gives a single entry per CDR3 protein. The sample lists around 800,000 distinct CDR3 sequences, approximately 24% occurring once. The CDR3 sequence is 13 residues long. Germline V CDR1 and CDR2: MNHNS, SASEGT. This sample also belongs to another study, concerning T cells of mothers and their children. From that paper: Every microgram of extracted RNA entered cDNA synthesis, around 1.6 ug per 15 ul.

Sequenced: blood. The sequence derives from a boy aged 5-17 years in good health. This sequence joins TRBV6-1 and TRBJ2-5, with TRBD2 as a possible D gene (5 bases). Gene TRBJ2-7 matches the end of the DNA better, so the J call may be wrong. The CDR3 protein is CASSEDLSYEQYF. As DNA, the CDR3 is TGTGCCAGCAGTGAGGACTTATCCTACGAGCAGTACTTC.